What follows describes a single T cell receptor beta chain. Its antigen remains unidentified. This sample stems from a study of molecular identifiers for immune sequencing clone quantification. Libraries from naive CD8 cells were generated from 20,000 to 1,000,000 sorted cells (with 10%, 30% or 50% RNA). Sorted naive CD8 T cells were those defined as CD8+CD4-CCR7+CD45RA+. From the PCR reads, TCRdb called clonotypes with MiXCR, one entry per CDR3 protein. The sample includes 490,000 or so distinct CDR3 sequences, about a fifth of them seen just once. Study conclusions and caveats: A shared barcode on identical TCR molecules could lead to underestimated sizes for highly expanded clones. Among about a million naive cells, spiked Jurkat TCR RNA from a single cell was reportedly detectable.

The sample taken for sequencing was naive CD8+ T cells from blood, with Jurkat cell RNA spiked in. Subset here: FACS-sorted CD8+CD4-CCR7+CD45RA+ naive T cells. This sequence originates from a human donor in good health. Some libraries in this study had Jurkat cell RNA spiked in.

For the CDR3, the DNA is TGTGCCAGCAGTTACTTGCTTTGGGGTGAGTACGAGCAGTACTTC. Translating gives CASSYLLWGEYEQYF. The V gene is TRBV6-5, the J gene TRBJ2-7; D gene ambiguous. This CDR3 has 15 amino acids. The germline V and J ends were trimmed by 1 base and 4 bases, with 14 bases remaining between them. Germline CDR1 MNHEY, CDR2 SVGAGI.